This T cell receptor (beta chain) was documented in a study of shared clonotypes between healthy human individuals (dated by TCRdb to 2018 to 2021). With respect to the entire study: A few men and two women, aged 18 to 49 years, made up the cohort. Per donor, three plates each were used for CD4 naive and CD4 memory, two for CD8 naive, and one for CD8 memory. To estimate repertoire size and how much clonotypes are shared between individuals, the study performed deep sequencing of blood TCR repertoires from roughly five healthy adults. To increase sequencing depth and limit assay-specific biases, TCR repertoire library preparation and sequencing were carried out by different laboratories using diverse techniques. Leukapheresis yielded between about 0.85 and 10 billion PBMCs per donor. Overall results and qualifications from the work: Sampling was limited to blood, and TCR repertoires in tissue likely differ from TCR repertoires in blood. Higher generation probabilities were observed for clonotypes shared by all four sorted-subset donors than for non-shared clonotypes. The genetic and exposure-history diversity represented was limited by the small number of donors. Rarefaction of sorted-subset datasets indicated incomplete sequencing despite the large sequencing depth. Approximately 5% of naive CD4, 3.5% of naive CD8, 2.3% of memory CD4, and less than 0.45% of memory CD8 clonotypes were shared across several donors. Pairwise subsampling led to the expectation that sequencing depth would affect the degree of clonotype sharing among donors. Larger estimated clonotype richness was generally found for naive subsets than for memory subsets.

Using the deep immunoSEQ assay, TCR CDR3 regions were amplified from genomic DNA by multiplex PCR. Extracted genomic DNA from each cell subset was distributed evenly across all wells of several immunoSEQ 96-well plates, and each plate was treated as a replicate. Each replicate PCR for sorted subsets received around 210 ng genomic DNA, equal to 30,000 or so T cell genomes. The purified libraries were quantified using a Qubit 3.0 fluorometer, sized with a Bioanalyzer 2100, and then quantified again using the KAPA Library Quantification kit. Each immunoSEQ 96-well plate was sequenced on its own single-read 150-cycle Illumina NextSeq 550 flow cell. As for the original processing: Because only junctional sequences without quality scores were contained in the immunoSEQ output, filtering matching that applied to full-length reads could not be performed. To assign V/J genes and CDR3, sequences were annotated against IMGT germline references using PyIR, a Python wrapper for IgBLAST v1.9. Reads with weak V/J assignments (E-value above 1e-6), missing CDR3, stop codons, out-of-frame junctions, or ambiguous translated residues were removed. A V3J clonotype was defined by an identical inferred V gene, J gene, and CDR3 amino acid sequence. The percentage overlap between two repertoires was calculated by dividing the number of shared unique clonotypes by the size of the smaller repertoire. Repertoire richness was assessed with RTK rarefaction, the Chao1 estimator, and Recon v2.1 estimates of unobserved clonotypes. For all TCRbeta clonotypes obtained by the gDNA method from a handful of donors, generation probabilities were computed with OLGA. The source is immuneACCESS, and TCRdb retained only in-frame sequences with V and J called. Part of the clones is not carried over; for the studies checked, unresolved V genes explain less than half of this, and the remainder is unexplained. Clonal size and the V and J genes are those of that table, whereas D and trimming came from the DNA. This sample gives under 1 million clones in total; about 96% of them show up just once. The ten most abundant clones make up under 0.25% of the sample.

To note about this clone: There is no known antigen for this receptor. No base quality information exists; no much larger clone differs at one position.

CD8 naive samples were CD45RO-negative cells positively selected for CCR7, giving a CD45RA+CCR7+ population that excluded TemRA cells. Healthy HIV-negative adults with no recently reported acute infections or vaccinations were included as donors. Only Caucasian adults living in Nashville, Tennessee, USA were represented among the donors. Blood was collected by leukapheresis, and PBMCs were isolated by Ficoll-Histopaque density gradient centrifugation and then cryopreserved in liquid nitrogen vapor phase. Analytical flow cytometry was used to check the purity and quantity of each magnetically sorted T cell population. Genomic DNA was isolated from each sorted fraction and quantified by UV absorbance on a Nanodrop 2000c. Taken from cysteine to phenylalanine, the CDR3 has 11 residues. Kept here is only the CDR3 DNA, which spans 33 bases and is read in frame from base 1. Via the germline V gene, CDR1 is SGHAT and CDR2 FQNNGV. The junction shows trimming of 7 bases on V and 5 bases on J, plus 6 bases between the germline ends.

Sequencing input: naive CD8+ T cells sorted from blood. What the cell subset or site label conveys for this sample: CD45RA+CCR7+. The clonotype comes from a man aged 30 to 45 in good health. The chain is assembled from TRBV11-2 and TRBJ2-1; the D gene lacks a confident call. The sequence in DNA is TGTGCCAGCACGGGCCACAATGAGCAGTTCTTC. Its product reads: CASTGHNEQFF. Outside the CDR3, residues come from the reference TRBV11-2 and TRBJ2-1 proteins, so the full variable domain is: EAGVAQSPRYKIIEKRQSVAFWCNPISGHATLYWYQQILGQGPKLLIQFQNNGVVDDSQLPKDRFSAERLKGVDSTLKIQPAKLEDSAVYLCASTGHNEQFFGPGTRLTVL.